Each of the 6 T cell receptor beta chains below was sequenced from the same sample in a study of cytomegalovirus exposure and HLA in healthy donors. PCR employed 60 Vbeta and 13 Jbeta primers. The table came from immunoSEQ multiplex PCR; TCRdb's copy has only in-frame clones and leaves some out. The sample carries about 140,000 clones, roughly three fifths recorded once. The material sequenced was PBMCs. The receptor source for this set is a woman aged 55-70 years in good health and CMV-seronegative.

This sequence joins TRBV5-4 and TRBJ2-5; maybe TRBD1 (5 bases). There are 15 residues in the CDR3. V lost 3 bases, J lost 5 bases, and 17 bases lay in between. Germline V CDR1 and CDR2: SGHNT, YYREEE (reference sequence). The CDR3 sequence is CASSSERGARETQYF. In nucleotides, the CDR3 is TGTGCCAGCAGCTCAGAAAGGGGCGCGAGGGAGACCCAGTACTTC.

This clone has only one observation. J is TRBJ2-5 and V is TRBV19, with a weak D call TRBD1 (5 bases). Trimming took off 4 bases at V and 1 base at J, with 13 bases between the two ends. In germline, CDR1 is LNHDA, CDR2 SQIVND (reference sequence). CDR3 length: 15 residues. CDR3 protein: CASSSFLQGQETQYF. The CDR3, as DNA: TGTGCCAGTAGTAGTTTCCTCCAGGGCCAAGAGACCCAGTACTTC.

V is TRBV27 and J is TRBJ1-1; a weak D match, TRBD1 (5 bases). Per germline, CDR1 MNHEY and CDR2 SMNVEV (reference sequence). Between the trimmed V and J ends, which lost 3 bases and 4 bases, there was a span of 15 bases. This CDR3 is built from 15 residues. CDR3 protein: CASSFGRAPGTEAFF. The CDR3 DNA sequence: TGTGCCAGCAGTTTTGGCAGGGCGCCGGGCACTGAAGCTTTCTTT.

V and J are TRBV9 and TRBJ2-2, with unresolved D. The CDR3 has 15 residues. Deletions cut 2 bases from V and 0 bases from J, with 8 bases between. Germline loops: CDR1 SGDLS, CDR2 YYNGEE. The CDR3 sequence is CASSVRGTNTGELFF. CDR3 sequence (DNA): TGTGCCAGCAGCGTTCGCGGTACGAACACCGGGGAGCTGTTTTTT.

This chain connects TRBV25-1 to TRBJ1-2; D perhaps matches TRBD1 (6 bases). The germline CDR1 and CDR2 sequences are MGHDK and SYGVNS. The CDR3 runs 15 residues. V lost 1 base, J lost 1 base, and 10 bases lay in between. The CDR3 DNA follows: TGTGCCAGCAGTGAATCAACAGGGCTTAACTATGGCTACACCTTC. Its translation: CASSESTGLNYGYTF.

V usage is TRBV10-3 and J usage is TRBJ2-3; D may be TRBD2 (6 bases). V gave up 6 bases and J gave up 0 bases, with 16 bases separating them. Germline assignment: CDR1 ENHRY and CDR2 SYGVKD. The CDR3 covers 16 residues. Here the CDR3 DNA reads TGTGCCATCAGCTTCGGGAGTGGAGGGAGCACAGATACGCAGTATTTT. Its translation is CAISFGSGGSTDTQYF.